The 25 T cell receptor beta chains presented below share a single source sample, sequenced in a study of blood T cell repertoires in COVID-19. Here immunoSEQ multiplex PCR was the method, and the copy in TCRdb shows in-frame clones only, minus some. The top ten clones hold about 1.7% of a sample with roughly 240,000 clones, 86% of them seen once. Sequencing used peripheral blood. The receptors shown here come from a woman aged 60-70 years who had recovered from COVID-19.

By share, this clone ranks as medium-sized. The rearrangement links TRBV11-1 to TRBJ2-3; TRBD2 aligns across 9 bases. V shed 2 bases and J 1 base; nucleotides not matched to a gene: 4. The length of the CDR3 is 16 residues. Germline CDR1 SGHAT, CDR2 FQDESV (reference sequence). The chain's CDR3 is CASSLPPSGGTDTQYF. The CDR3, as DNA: TGTGCCAGCAGCTTACCCCCTAGCGGGGGCACAGATACGCAGTATTTT.

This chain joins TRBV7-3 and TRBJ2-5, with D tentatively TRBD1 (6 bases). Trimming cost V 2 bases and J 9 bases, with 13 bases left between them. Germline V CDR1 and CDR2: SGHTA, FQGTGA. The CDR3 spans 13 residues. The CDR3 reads CASSLGGRAAQYF. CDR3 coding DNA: TGTGCCAGCAGCTTAGGGGGCCGTGCGGCCCAGTACTTC. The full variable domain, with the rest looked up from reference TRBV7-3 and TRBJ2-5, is GAGVSQTPSNKVTEKGKYVELRCDPISGHTALYWYRQSLGQGPEFLIYFQGTGAADDSGLPNDRFFAVRPEGSVSTLKIQRTERGDSAVYLCASSLGGRAAQYFGPGTRLLVL.

CDR3 protein: CASSSTSGGTYNEQFF. The CDR3 nucleotides are TGTGCCAGCTCATCGACTAGCGGGGGGACCTACAATGAGCAGTTCTTC. The V and J genes are TRBV18 and TRBJ2-1; 13 positions match TRBD2. The CDR3 extends over 16 amino acids. Germline trimming cut 5 bases from V and 2 bases from J; bases unmatched to any gene: 3. In germline, CDR1 is KGHSH, CDR2 LQKENI.

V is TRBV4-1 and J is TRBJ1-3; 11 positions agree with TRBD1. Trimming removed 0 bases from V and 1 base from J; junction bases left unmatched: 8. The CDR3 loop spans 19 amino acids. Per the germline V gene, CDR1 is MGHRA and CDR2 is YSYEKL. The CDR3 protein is CASSQDLWGQGVSGNTIYF. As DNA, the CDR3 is TGCGCCAGCAGCCAAGATCTGTGGGGACAGGGGGTATCTGGAAACACCATATATTTT.

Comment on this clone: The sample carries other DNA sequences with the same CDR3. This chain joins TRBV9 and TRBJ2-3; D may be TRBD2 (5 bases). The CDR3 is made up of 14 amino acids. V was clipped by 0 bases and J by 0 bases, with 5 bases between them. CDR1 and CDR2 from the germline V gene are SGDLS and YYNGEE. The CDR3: CASSVAGSTDTQYF. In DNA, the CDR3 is TGTGCCAGCAGCGTAGCGGGGAGCACAGATACGCAGTATTTT.

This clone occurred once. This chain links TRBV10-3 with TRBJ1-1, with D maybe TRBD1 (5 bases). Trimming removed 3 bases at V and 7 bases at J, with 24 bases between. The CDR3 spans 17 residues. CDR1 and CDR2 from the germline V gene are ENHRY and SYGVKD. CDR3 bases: TGTGCCATCAGTGAAGCCGGGGCAGGGAGGGGTAATATTGAAGCTTTCTTT. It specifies CAISEAGAGRGNIEAFF.

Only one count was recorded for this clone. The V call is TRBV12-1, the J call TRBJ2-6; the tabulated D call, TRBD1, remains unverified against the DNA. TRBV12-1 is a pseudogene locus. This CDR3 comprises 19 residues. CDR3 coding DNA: TGTGCCAGCAGTCCAACTCCGACAGGGGTCCCCTCTGGGGCCAACGTCCTGACTTTC. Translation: CASSPTPTGVPSGANVLTF.

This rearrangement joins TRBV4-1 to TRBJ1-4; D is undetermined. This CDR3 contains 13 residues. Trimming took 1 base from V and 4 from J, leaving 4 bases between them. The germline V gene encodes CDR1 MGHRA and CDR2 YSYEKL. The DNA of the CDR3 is TGCGCCAGCAGCCAAGTACTTAATGAAAAACTGTTTTTT. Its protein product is CASSQVLNEKLFF.

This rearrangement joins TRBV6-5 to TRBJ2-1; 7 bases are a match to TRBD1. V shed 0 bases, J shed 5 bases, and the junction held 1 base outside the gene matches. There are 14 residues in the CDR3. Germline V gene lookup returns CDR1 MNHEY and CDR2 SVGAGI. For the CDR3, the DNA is TGTGCCAGCAGTTACTCTGGACAGGACAATGAGCAGTTCTTC. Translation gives CASSYSGQDNEQFF.

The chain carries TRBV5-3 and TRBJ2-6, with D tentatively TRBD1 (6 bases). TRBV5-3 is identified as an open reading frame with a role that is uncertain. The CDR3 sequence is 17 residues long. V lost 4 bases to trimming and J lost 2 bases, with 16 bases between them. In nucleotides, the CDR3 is TGTGCCAGAAGCCCAAATTCAGGGGTCACTGGGGCCAACGTCCTGACTTTC. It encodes CARSPNSGVTGANVLTF.

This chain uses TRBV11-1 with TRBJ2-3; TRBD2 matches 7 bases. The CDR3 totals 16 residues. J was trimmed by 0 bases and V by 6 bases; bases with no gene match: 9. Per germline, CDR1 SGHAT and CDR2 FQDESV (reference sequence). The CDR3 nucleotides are TGTGCCAGCAGTTTTATAGCGGGTTTTAGCACAGATACGCAGTATTTT. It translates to CASSFIAGFSTDTQYF.

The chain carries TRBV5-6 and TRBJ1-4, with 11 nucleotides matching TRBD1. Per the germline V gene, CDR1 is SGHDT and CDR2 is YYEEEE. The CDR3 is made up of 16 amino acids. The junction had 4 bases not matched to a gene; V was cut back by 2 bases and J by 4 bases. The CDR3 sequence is CASSLGQGAYNEKLFF. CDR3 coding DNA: TGTGCCAGCAGCTTAGGACAGGGGGCTTATAATGAAAAACTGTTTTTT. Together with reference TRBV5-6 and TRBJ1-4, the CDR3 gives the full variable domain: DAGVTQSPTHLIKTRGQQVTLRCSPKSGHDTVSWYQQALGQGPQFIFQYYEEEERQRGNFPDRFSGHQFPNYSSELNVNALLLGDSALYLCASSLGQGAYNEKLFFGSGTQLSVL.

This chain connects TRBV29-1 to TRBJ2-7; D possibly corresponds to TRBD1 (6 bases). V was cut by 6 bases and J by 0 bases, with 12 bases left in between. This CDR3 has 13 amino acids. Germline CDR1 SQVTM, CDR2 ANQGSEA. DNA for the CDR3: TGCAGCGTAAGGGGGTTTAGCTCCTACGAGCAGTACTTC. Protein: CSVRGFSSYEQYF.

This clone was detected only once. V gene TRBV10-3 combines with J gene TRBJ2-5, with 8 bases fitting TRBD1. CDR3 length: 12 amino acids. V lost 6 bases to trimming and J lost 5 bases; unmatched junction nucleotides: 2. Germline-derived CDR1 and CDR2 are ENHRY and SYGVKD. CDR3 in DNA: TGTGCCATCAGAACAGGGGGGGAGACCCAGTACTTC. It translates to CAIRTGGETQYF.

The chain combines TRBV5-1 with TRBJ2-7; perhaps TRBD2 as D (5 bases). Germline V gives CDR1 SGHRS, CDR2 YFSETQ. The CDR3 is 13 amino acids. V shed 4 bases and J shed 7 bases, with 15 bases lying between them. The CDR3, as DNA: TGCGCCAGCAGCCCCGGGGTTTTACAAGAGCAGTACTTC. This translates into CASSPGVLQEQYF.

The CDR3 is CASSGLAGHTGELFF. The CDR3 bases are TGTGCCAGTAGTGGACTAGCGGGGCACACCGGGGAGCTGTTTTTT. The chain carries TRBV19 and TRBJ2-2, with TRBD2 identical over 12 bases. Trimming cost V 5 bases and J 3 bases; bases outside gene matches: 1. Germline CDR1 LNHDA, CDR2 SQIVND (reference sequence). The CDR3 spans 15 residues.

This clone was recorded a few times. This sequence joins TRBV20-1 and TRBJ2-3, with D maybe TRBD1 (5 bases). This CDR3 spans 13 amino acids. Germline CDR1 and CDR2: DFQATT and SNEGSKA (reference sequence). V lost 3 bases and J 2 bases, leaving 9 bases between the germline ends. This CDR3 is CSASGALTDTQYF. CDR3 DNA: TGCAGTGCTAGTGGGGCCCTCACAGATACGCAGTATTTT.

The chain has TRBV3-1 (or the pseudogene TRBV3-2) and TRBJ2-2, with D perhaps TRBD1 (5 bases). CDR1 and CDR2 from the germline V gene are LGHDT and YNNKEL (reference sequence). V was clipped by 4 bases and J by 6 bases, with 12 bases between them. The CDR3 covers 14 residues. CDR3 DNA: TGTGCCAGCAGCCCCCCCAGGGAAGCCGGGGAGCTGTTTTTT. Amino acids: CASSPPREAGELFF.

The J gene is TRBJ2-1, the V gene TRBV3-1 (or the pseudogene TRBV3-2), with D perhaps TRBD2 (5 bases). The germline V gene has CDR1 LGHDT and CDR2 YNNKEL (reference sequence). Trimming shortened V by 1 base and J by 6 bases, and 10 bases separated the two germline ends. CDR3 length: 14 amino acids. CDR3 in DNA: TGTGCCAGCAGCCAAGTGGCTGGAGGCAATGAGCAGTTCTTC. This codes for CASSQVAGGNEQFF.

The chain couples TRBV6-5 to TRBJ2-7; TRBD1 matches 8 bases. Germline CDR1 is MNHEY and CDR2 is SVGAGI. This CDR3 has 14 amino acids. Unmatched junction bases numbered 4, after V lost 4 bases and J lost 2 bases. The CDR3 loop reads CASSLAGGPYEQYF. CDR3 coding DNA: TGTGCCAGCAGTTTGGCAGGGGGCCCCTACGAGCAGTACTTC.

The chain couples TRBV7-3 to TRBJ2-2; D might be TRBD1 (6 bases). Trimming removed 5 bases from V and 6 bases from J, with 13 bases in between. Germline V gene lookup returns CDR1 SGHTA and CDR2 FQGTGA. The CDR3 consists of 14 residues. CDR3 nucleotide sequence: TGTGCCAGCAGCCCGGGACACCTCCCCGGGGAGCTGTTTTTT. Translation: CASSPGHLPGELFF.

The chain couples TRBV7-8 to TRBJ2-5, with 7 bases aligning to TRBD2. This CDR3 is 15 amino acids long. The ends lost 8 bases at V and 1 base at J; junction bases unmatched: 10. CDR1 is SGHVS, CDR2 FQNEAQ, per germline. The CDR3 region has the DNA TGTGCCAGCCTCCTCGGGGGGATCTCCCAAGAGACCCAGTACTTC. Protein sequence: CASLLGGISQETQYF. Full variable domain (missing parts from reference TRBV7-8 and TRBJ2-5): GAGVSQSPRYKVAKRGQDVALRCDPISGHVSLFWYQQALGQGPEFLTYFQNEAQLDKSGLPSDRFFAERPEGSVSTLKIQRTQQEDSAVYLCASLLGGISQETQYFGPGTRLLVL.

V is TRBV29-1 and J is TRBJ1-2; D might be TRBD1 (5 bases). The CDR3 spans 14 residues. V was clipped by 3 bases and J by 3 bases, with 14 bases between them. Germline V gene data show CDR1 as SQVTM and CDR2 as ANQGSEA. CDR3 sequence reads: CSVESQGGDYGYTF. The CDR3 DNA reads TGCAGCGTTGAGTCCCAGGGCGGAGACTATGGCTACACCTTC.

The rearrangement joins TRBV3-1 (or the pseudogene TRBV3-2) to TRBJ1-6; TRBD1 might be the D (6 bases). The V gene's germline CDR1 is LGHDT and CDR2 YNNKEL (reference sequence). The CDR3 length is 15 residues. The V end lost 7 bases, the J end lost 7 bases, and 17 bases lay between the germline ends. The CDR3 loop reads CASKLEGGGNSPLHF. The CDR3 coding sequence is TGTGCCAGCAAACTCGAAGGGGGTGGGAATTCACCCCTCCACTTT.

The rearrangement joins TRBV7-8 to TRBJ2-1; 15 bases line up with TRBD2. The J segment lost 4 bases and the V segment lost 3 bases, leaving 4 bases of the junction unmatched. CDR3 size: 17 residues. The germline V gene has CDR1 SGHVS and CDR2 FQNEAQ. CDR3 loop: CASSLGLAGGTYNEQFF. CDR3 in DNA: TGTGCCAGCAGCTTGGGACTAGCGGGGGGAACATACAATGAGCAGTTCTTC.